These 20 T cell receptor beta chains share one sample of origin, sequenced in a study of glioma-infiltrating T cells. Amplification of TCR alpha and beta CDR3 regions from RNA used iRepertoire nested multiplex PCR. TCRdb reprocessed the multiplex PCR reads via MiXCR and lists one record per CDR3 protein. The table shows about 380,000 distinct CDR3 sequences, with around 38% occurring only once. Sequencing used glioma tissue, nonneoplastic brain tissue, or PBMCs (not recorded which). All receptors derive from a human donor with low-grade glioma or glioblastoma, undergoing nonglioma brain surgery, or in good health (not recorded which).

Comments on this clonotype: One base away lies a much larger clone, so this may be a sequencing read error. The chain couples TRBV27 to TRBJ1-1; perhaps TRBD1 as D (5 bases). The CDR3 covers 14 residues. V shed 5 bases and J shed 8 bases, with 18 bases lying between them. Germline V gene sequence: CDR1 MNHEY, CDR2 SMNVEV (reference sequence). The CDR3 nucleotides are TGTGCCAGCAGTCCTATGGGACCCTCGAGAGAAGCTTTCTTT. Translating it yields CASSPMGPSREAFF.

For this clonotype: The junction departs from germline at one end; a sequencing error may be responsible. J is TRBJ2-3 and V is TRBV12-3 or TRBV12-4, with no clear D. The CDR3 is made up of 13 amino acids. In nucleotides, the CDR3 is TGTGACAGCAGTTTAGGAGTGAGTAGAGCGCAGTATTTT. It encodes CDSSLGVSRAQYF.

The chain has TRBV13 and TRBJ2-3, with no clear D. Germline values: CDR1 PRHDT, CDR2 FYEKMQ (reference sequence). Between the trimmed V and J ends, which lost 5 bases and 0 bases, there was a span of 12 bases. The CDR3 is made up of 15 amino acids. The CDR3 loop is CASSALADSTDTQYF. As DNA, the CDR3 is TGTGCCAGCAGCGCTTTGGCGGACAGCACAGATACGCAGTATTTT. The full variable domain, with the rest looked up from reference TRBV13 and TRBJ2-3, is AAGVIQSPRHLIKEKRETATLKCYPIPRHDTVYWYQQGPGQDPQFLISFYEKMQSDKGSIPDRFSAQQFSDYHSELNMSSLELGDSALYFCASSALADSTDTQYFGPGTRLTVL.

The chain carries TRBV20-1 and TRBJ1-6, with D uncertain. The germline CDR1 and CDR2 sequences are DFQATT and SNEGSKA (reference sequence). With 3 bases removed from V and 0 bases from J, the gap between germline ends came to 21 bases. This CDR3 is built from 19 residues. CDR3 residues: CSARGRVGDTFSYNSPLHF. The CDR3 DNA reads as TGCAGTGCTAGGGGAAGGGTAGGAGACACCTTCTCCTATAATTCACCCCTCCACTTT.

This clonotype has only one observation. This may stem from a read error, because a much larger clone lies one nucleotide away. The chain is built from TRBV27 and TRBJ2-7; TRBD2 might be the D (5 bases). Trimming shortened V by 2 bases and J by 12 bases, and 17 bases separated the two germline ends. Germline CDR1 MNHEY, CDR2 SMNVEV (reference sequence). The CDR3 is 13 amino acids. The CDR3 coding sequence is TGTGCCAGCAGTTTAAATGGAGGTGTAATTTTGTACTTC. Translating it yields CASSLNGGVILYF.

This clonotype was counted many times. V is TRBV7-2 and J is TRBJ1-1; the D is unclear. CDR3 size: 12 residues. V was trimmed by 0 bases and J by 3 bases, leaving 2 bases between them. CDR1 and CDR2 from the germline V gene are SGHTA and FQGNSA. CDR3 sequence: CASSLAYTEAFF. DNA for the CDR3: TGTGCCAGCAGCTTAGCTTACACTGAAGCTTTCTTT.

Points on this clonotype: A read error may explain this, as a much larger clone is one base away. V is TRBV6-2 or TRBV6-3 and J is TRBJ2-1, with 7 positions matching TRBD1. Germline V CDR1 and CDR2: MNHEY, SVGEGT. This CDR3 region has 15 residues. The CDR3 DNA is TGTGCCAGCAGTTACATCAGGGGGTTAGGCGATGAGCAGCTCTTC. Its translation: CASSYIRGLGDEQLF.

The sample holds a few counts of this clonotype. The chain carries TRBV4-2 and TRBJ2-3; D is uncertain. The CDR3 has 14 residues. The germline gives CDR1 LGHNA, CDR2 YNFKEQ. V dropped 4 bases and J dropped 2 bases, with 10 bases sitting between them. The CDR3 spells CASSLSMNTDTQYF. In nucleotides, the CDR3 is TGTGCCAGCAGCCTTTCTATGAACACAGATACGCAGTATTTT.

This clonotype was observed a handful of times. This chain links TRBV28 with TRBJ2-3; TRBD2 is a possible D gene (6 bases). CDR1 and CDR2 (germline): MDHEN, SYDVKM. The CDR3 runs 14 residues. The ends were cut back, 6 bases at V and 5 bases at J, with 15 bases in the middle. The CDR3 coding sequence is TGTGCCAGCAGCCTTGGGACTGGCGGAGATACGCAGTATTTT. Protein sequence: CASSLGTGGDTQYF.

This clonotype was recorded a few times. The V call is TRBV4-1, the J call TRBJ1-1; tentative D call: TRBD1 (5 bases). The CDR3 loop spans 17 amino acids. V dropped 1 base and J dropped 4 bases, with 19 bases sitting between them. CDR1 and CDR2 (germline): MGHRA, YSYEKL. The CDR3 is CASSQVGVKGLGTEAFF. In DNA form, the CDR3 reads TGCGCCAGCAGCCAAGTGGGGGTGAAGGGGTTGGGCACTGAAGCTTTCTTT.

As regards this clonotype: The missing conserved phenylalanine or tryptophan at the end of this CDR3 makes a read error likely. This chain links TRBV6-2 or TRBV6-3 with TRBJ2-7; a weak D match, TRBD1 (5 bases). This CDR3 has 13 residues. The germline V and J ends were trimmed by 0 bases and 7 bases, with 10 bases remaining between them. Germline lookup yields CDR1 MNHEY and CDR2 SVGEGT. The CDR3 protein is CASSYSGVGEQYL. CDR3 nucleotides: TGTGCCAGCAGTTACTCAGGGGTGGGTGAGCAGTACCTC.

In its sample, this clonotype was seen many times. Mismatch with germline at one junction end may stem from a read error. This chain uses TRBV6-1 with TRBJ1-4; 9 nucleotides line up with TRBD1. Germline CDR1 reads MNHNS; CDR2 reads SASEGT. The CDR3 sequence is 11 residues long. The CDR3 DNA sequence: TGTGCCAGCAGTGCCGGGACAGGGCCCACTTTT. Translation: CASSAGTGPTF.

Ten or more counts support this clonotype. V and J are TRBV27 and TRBJ2-7, with 8 bases matching TRBD1. V shed 3 bases and J 2 bases; nucleotides not matched to a gene: 6. The germline V gene encodes CDR1 MNHEY and CDR2 SMNVEV (reference sequence). The CDR3 runs 15 residues. The CDR3 loop reads CASSFLTGGAYEQYF. CDR3 nucleotides: TGTGCCAGCAGTTTTCTCACAGGGGGAGCCTACGAGCAGTACTTC.

This clonotype was recorded many times. The chain is built from TRBV6-2 or TRBV6-3 and TRBJ1-6; D remains ambiguous. The CDR3 is made up of 12 amino acids. Per the germline V gene, CDR1 is MNHEY and CDR2 is SVGEGT. The ends were cut back, 2 bases at V and 6 bases at J, with 2 bases in the middle. CDR3 DNA sequence: TGTGCCAGCAGTTACGGTAATTCACCCCTCCACTTT. This gives the protein CASSYGNSPLHF.

The chain recombines TRBV12-3 or TRBV12-4 with TRBJ2-5; possible D gene TRBD1, 6 bases. The CDR3 contains 14 residues. Trimming removed 5 bases from V and 0 bases from J, with 10 bases in between. CDR3: CASSVGQNQETQYF. In DNA form, the CDR3 reads TGTGCCAGCAGTGTCGGACAGAACCAAGAGACCCAGTACTTC.

A word on this clonotype: A read error may be the cause here, since a much bigger clone is one base away. This rearrangement joins TRBV15 to TRBJ2-7, with D possibly matching TRBD2 (5 bases). The CDR3 loop spans 14 amino acids. Trimming stripped 2 bases from V and 6 bases from J, with 14 bases between. Germline-derived CDR1 and CDR2 are LNHNV and YYDKDF (reference sequence). CDR3: CATSRPGTRFEQYF. DNA for the CDR3: TGTGCCACCAGCAGACCGGGAACCCGGTTCGAGCAGTACTTC.

This clonotype showed up many times. The rearrangement joins TRBV20-1 to TRBJ2-7; D unresolved. Germline CDR1 reads DFQATT; CDR2 reads SNEGSKA (reference sequence). V lost 0 bases and J lost 3, with 18 bases in between. The CDR3 is 16 residues long. CDR3 sequence (DNA): TGCAGTGCTAGAGATCCATGGATTAGTCGAGGCTACGAGCAGTACTTC. Its protein is CSARDPWISRGYEQYF.

CDR3 bases: TGCAGCGTTTCCCCTGTCAGGAGGCGTCCGAACACTGAAGCTTTCTTT. It specifies CSVSPVRRRPNTEAFF. V usage is TRBV29-1 and J usage is TRBJ1-1; no firm D call. Per germline, CDR1 SQVTM and CDR2 ANQGSEA. The CDR3 consists of 16 residues. Trimming pared 5 bases from V and 1 base from J, leaving 20 bases between.

In its sample, this clonotype was seen a few times. The gene calls are TRBV28 and TRBJ2-3, with a weak D call TRBD2 (6 bases). Germline V gene sequence: CDR1 MDHEN, CDR2 SYDVKM. V lost 3 bases and J 7 bases, leaving 17 bases between the germline ends. CDR3 length: 15 amino acids. Written as DNA, the CDR3 is TGTGCCAGCAGTTTTGAGGAGGGCCGGGTGAATACGCAGTATTTT. It encodes CASSFEEGRVNTQYF.

This chain joins TRBV5-4 and TRBJ2-2, with TRBD2 matching 11 bases. The CDR3 runs 17 residues. Trimming took 2 bases from V and 5 from J; bases not matched to a gene: 8. In germline, CDR1 is SGHNT, CDR2 YYREEE (reference sequence). CDR3 in amino acids: CASSLPTSGRGTGELFF. The CDR3 DNA follows: TGTGCCAGCAGCTTACCCACTAGCGGGAGAGGGACCGGGGAGCTGTTTTTT.